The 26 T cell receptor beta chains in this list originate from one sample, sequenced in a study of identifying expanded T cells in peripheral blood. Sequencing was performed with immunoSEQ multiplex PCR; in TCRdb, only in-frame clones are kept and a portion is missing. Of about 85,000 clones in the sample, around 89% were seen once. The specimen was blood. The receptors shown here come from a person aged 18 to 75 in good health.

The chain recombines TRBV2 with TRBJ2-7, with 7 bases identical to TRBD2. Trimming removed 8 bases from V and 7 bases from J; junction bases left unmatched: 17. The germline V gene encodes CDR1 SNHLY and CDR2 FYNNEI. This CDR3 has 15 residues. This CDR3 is CASVARSGGEPEQYF. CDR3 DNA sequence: TGTGCCAGCGTAGCACGGAGTGGGGGGGAGCCAGAGCAGTACTTC. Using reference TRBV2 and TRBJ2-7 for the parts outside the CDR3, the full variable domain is EPEVTQTPSHQVTQMGQEVILRCVPISNHLYFYWYRQILGQKVEFLVSFYNNEISEKSEIFDDQFSVERPDGSNFTLKIRSTKLEDSAMYFCASVARSGGEPEQYFGPGTRLTVT.

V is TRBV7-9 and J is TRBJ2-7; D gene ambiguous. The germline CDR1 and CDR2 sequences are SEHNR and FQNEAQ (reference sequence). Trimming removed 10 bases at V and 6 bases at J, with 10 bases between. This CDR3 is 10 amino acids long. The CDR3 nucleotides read TGTGCCAAGAAACAATCCGAGCAGTACTTC. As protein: CAKKQSEQYF. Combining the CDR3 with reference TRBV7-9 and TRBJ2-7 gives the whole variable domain DTGVSQNPRHKITKRGQNVTFRCDPISEHNRLYWYRQTLGQGPEFLTYFQNEAQLEKSRLLSDRFSAERPKGSFSTLEIQRTEQGDSAMYLCAKKQSEQYFGPGTRLTVT.

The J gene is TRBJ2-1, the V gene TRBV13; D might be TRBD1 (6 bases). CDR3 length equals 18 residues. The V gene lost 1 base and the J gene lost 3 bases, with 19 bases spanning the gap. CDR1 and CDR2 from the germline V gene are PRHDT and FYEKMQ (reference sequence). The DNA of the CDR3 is TGTGCCAGCAGCTTAGTGGGGCTCATCGGGACACTCTACAATGAGCAGTTCTTC. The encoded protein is CASSLVGLIGTLYNEQFF.

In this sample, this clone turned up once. Here the CDR3 DNA reads TGTGCCAGCAGCAGACCCGGCAGGGGGCTAGAGACCCAGTACTTC. Translating gives CASSRPGRGLETQYF. This chain connects TRBV11-1 to TRBJ2-5; 8 positions agree with TRBD1. Germline values: CDR1 SGHAT, CDR2 FQDESV (reference sequence). This CDR3 comprises 15 residues. V gave up 5 bases and J gave up 4 bases; unmatched junction bases: 9.

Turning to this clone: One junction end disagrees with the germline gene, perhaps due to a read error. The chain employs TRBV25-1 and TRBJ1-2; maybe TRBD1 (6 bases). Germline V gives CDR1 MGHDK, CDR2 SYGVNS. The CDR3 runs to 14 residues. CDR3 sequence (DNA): TGTGCCAGCAGTGAACCAGGGGAGGTCTATGGCTGCACCTTC. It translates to CASSEPGEVYGCTF.

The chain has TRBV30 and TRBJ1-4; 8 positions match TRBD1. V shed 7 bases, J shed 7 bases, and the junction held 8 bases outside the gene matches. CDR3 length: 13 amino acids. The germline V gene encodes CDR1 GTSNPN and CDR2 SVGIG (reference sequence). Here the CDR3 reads CAYTKTGVEKLFF. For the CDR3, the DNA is TGTGCCTACACTAAGACAGGGGTTGAAAAACTGTTTTTT.

The CDR3 bases are TGTGCCAGCCAGTCTGGGCGGGGGGGTCCCAACACCGGGGAGCTGTTTTTT. It is translated as CASQSGRGGPNTGELFF. V and J are TRBV28 and TRBJ2-2; 9 bases line up with TRBD2. The CDR3 runs 17 residues. Unmatched junction bases numbered 12, after V lost 8 bases and J lost 2 bases. Per germline, CDR1 MDHEN and CDR2 SYDVKM.

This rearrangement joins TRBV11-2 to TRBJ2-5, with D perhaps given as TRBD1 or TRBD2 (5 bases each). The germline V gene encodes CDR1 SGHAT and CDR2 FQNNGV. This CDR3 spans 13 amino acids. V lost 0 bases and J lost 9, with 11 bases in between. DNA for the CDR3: TGTGCCAGCAGCTTAGACGGGGTACAGGCCCAGTACTTC. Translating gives CASSLDGVQAQYF.

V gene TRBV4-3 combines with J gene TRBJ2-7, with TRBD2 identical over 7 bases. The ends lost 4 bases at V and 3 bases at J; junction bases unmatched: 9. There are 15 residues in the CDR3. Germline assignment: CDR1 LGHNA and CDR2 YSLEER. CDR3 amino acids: CASSPRLALSYEQYF. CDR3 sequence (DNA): TGCGCCAGCAGCCCGAGACTAGCATTGAGCTACGAGCAGTACTTC.

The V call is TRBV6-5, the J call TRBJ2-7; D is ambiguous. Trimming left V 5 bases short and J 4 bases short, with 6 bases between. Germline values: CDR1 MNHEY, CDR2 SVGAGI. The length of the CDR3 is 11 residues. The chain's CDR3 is CASSERYEQYF. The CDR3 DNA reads TGTGCCAGCAGTGAAAGATACGAGCAGTACTTC.

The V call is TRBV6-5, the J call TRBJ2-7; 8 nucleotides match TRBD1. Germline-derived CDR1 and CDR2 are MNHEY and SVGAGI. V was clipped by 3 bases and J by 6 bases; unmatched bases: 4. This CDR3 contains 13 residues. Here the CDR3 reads CASSYVTGGEQYF. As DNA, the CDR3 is TGTGCCAGCAGTTATGTCACAGGGGGCGAGCAGTACTTC.

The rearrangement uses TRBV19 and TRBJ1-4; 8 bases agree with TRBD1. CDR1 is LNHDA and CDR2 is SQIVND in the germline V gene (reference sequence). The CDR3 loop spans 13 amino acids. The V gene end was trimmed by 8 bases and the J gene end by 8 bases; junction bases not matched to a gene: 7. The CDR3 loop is CASATGGGEKLFF. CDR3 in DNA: TGTGCCAGTGCCACAGGGGGAGGCGAAAAACTGTTTTTT.

CDR3 DNA: TGTGCCAGCAGCCCGCAAGGCGTAAACACTGAAGCTTTCTTT. Amino acids: CASSPQGVNTEAFF. The chain uses TRBV27 and TRBJ1-1; D remains ambiguous. Germline V gene data show CDR1 as MNHEY and CDR2 as SMNVEV (reference sequence). This CDR3 contains 14 residues. V was clipped by 6 bases and J by 2 bases, with 13 bases between them.

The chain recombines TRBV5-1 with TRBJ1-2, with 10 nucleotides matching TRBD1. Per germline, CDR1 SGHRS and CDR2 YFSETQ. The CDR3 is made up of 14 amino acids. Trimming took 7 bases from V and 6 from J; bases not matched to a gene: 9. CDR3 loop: CASHPFGTGDGYTF. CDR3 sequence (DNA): TGCGCCAGCCATCCTTTTGGGACAGGGGATGGCTACACCTTC.

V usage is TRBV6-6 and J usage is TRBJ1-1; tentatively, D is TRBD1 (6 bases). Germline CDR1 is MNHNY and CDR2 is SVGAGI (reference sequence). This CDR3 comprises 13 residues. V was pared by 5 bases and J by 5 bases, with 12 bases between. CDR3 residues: CASSGGGGTEAFF. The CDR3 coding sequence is TGTGCCAGCAGTGGAGGGGGAGGAACTGAAGCTTTCTTT.

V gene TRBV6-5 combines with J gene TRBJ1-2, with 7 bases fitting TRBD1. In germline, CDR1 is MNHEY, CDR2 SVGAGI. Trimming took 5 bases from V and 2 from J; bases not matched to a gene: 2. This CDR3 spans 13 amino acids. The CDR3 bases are TGTGCCAGCAGTCGGGACAGAAACTATGGCTACACCTTC. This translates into CASSRDRNYGYTF.

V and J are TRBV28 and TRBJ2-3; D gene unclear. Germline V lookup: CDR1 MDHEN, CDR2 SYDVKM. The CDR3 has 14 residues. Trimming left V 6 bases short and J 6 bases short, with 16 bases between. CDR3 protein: CASSRPSTVDTQYF. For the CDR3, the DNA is TGTGCCAGCAGCCGACCATCTACGGTGGATACGCAGTATTTT.

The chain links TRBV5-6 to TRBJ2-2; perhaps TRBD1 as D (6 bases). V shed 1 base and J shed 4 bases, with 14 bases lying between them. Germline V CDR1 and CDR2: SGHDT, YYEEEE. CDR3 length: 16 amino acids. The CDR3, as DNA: TGTGCCAGCAGCTTGCTGGGGGCGCGAGGCACCGGGGAGCTGTTTTTT. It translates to CASSLLGARGTGELFF.

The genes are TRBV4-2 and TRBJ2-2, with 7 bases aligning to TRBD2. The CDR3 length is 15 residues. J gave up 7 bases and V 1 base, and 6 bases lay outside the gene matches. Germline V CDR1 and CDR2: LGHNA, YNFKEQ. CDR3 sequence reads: CASSQGQTGGGELFF. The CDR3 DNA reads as TGTGCCAGCAGCCAAGGGCAAACGGGGGGCGGGGAGCTGTTTTTT.

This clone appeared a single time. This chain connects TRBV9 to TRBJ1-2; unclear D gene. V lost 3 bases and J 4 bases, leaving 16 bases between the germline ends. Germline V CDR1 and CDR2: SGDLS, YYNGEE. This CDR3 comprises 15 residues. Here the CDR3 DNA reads TGTGCCAGCAGCGCCAACGCCCAAGTCCTCTATGGCTACACCTTC. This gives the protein CASSANAQVLYGYTF.

In DNA form, the CDR3 reads TGTGCCAGCAGCTTACCTGACTCCTACGAGCAGTACTTC. This translates into CASSLPDSYEQYF. The V gene is TRBV11-2, the J gene TRBJ2-7, with D unresolved. V lost 2 bases, J lost 0 bases, and 5 bases lay in between. The V gene's germline CDR1 is SGHAT and CDR2 FQNNGV. The CDR3 loop spans 13 amino acids.

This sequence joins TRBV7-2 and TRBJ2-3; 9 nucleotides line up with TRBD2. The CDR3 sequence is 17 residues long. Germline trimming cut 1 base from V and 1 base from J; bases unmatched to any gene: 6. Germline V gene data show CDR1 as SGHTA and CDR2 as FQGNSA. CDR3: CASSLVPSGVGTDTQYF. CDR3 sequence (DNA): TGTGCCAGCAGCTTAGTTCCTAGCGGGGTCGGCACAGATACGCAGTATTTT.

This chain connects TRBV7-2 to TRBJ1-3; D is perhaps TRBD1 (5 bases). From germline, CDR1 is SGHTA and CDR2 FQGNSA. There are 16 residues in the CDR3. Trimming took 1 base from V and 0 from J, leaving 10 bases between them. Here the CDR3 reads CASSLGQPDSGNTIYF. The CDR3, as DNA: TGTGCCAGCAGCTTAGGACAGCCAGACTCTGGAAACACCATATATTTT.

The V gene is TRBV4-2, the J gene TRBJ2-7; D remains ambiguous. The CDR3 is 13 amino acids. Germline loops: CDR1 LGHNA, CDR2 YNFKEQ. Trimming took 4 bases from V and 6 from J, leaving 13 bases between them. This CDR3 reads CASSPPLGPEQYF. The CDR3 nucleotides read TGTGCCAGCAGCCCGCCGTTAGGGCCCGAGCAGTACTTC.

CDR3 DNA sequence: TGTGCCAGCGGATCCGAGACCCAGTACTTC. This gives the protein CASGSETQYF. The gene calls are TRBV2 and TRBJ2-5; D not certain. The V and J ends lost 8 bases and 5 bases respectively, with 6 bases between them. Germline loops: CDR1 SNHLY, CDR2 FYNNEI. This CDR3 has 10 amino acids.

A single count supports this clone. The CDR3 bases are TGTGCCAGCAGGGGCGGCTCCTACGAGCAGTACTTC. Amino acid sequence: CASRGGSYEQYF. The chain combines TRBV6-6 with TRBJ2-7; D is ambiguous. In germline, CDR1 is MNHNY, CDR2 SVGAGI (reference sequence). The CDR3 is made up of 12 amino acids. Deletions cut 6 bases from V and 0 bases from J, with 6 bases between.